Below, 15 T cell receptor beta chains from the same sample are listed, as sequenced in a study of blood T cell repertoires in COVID-19. Sequenced by immunoSEQ multiplex PCR; TCRdb stores in-frame clones only, minus some. Of over 60,000 clones listed, approximately 89% are singletons. The sample consisted of peripheral blood. The source of these receptors is a man older than 75 with acute or convalescent COVID-19.

This clone was found once. CDR3 sequence reads: CASSPLRRGMNTEAFF. In nucleotides, the CDR3 is TGTGCCAGCTCACCACTCAGGAGAGGGATGAACACTGAAGCTTTCTTT. This sequence joins TRBV18 and TRBJ1-1; unclear D gene. Trimming took off 1 base at V and 0 bases at J, with 12 bases between the two ends. This CDR3 contains 16 residues. Germline CDR1 and CDR2: KGHSH and LQKENI.

The J gene is TRBJ1-2, the V gene TRBV6-5; 8 bases map to TRBD1. Germline V gene data show CDR1 as MNHEY and CDR2 as SVGAGI. This CDR3 region has 16 residues. The V gene end was trimmed by 4 bases and the J gene end by 2 bases; junction bases not matched to a gene: 9. This chain's CDR3 is CASSLDRGLVNYGYTF. The DNA for the CDR3 is TGTGCCAGCAGTTTAGACAGGGGACTTGTCAACTATGGCTACACCTTC.

This clone has a single count. The rearrangement uses TRBV27 and TRBJ1-1; 7 nucleotides line up with TRBD1. The V and J ends lost 5 bases and 7 bases, in that order; junction bases with no gene match: 10. From germline, CDR1 is MNHEY and CDR2 SMNVEV (reference sequence). The CDR3 sequence is 14 residues long. This CDR3 reads CASSKNRGPYEAFF. The CDR3 DNA follows: TGTGCCAGCAGTAAAAACAGGGGACCCTATGAAGCTTTCTTT.

The chain couples TRBV18 to TRBJ2-2; D remains unclear. The CDR3 spans 15 residues. V shed 2 bases and J shed 6 bases, with 13 bases lying between them. The V gene's germline CDR1 is KGHSH and CDR2 LQKENI. CDR3: CASSPSRDSPGELFF. In nucleotides, the CDR3 is TGTGCCAGCTCACCATCTAGAGATTCCCCCGGGGAGCTGTTTTTT.

The V call is TRBV5-4, the J call TRBJ2-3, with 10 nucleotides matching TRBD2. V was clipped by 1 base and J by 4 bases; unmatched bases: 6. Per germline, CDR1 SGHNT and CDR2 YYREEE (reference sequence). The CDR3 extends over 16 amino acids. The CDR3 here is CASSLQASGSSDTQYF. DNA of the CDR3: TGTGCCAGCAGCTTGCAGGCTAGCGGGAGTTCAGATACGCAGTATTTT.

This clone appeared a few times. J is TRBJ2-7 and V is TRBV18; D is possibly TRBD1 (6 bases). CDR1 is KGHSH, CDR2 LQKENI, per germline. V was trimmed by 1 base and J by 1 base, leaving 8 bases between them. This CDR3 has 14 residues. CDR3 loop: CASSPRQASYEQYF. The CDR3 region has the DNA TGTGCCAGCTCACCACGACAGGCATCCTACGAGCAGTACTTC.

The chain recombines TRBV27 with TRBJ1-1, with a weak D call TRBD1 (5 bases). The CDR3 length is 14 residues. V was shortened by 5 bases and J by 7 bases, with 17 bases between the two germline ends. Germline CDR1 is MNHEY and CDR2 is SMNVEV (reference sequence). The DNA of the CDR3 is TGTGCCAGCAGTATTGAGGGGAGGTTGAGTGAAGCTTTCTTT. It translates to CASSIEGRLSEAFF.

The chain has TRBV2 and TRBJ2-1; TRBD2 matches at 10 bases. This CDR3 is built from 15 residues. The ends lost 5 bases at V and 4 bases at J; junction bases unmatched: 5. The germline gives CDR1 SNHLY, CDR2 FYNNEI. CDR3 DNA sequence: TGTGCCAGCAGTCTTCTAGCGGGAGAGTACAATGAGCAGTTCTTC. Amino acids: CASSLLAGEYNEQFF. Full variable domain (remainder filled in from reference TRBV2 and TRBJ2-1): EPEVTQTPSHQVTQMGQEVILRCVPISNHLYFYWYRQILGQKVEFLVSFYNNEISEKSEIFDDQFSVERPDGSNFTLKIRSTKLEDSAMYFCASSLLAGEYNEQFFGPGTRLTVL.

The rearrangement joins TRBV6-5 to TRBJ2-5; D not certain. The CDR3 has 13 residues. Per germline, CDR1 MNHEY and CDR2 SVGAGI. V lost 4 bases to trimming and J lost 1 base, with 7 bases between them. In DNA form, the CDR3 reads TGTGCCAGCAGTTCAATGAGCCAAGAGACCCAGTACTTC. This sequence encodes CASSSMSQETQYF.

The rearrangement uses TRBV13 and TRBJ1-1, with 7 nucleotides matching TRBD1. There are 14 residues in the CDR3. CDR1 is PRHDT, CDR2 FYEKMQ, per germline (reference sequence). With 6 bases clipped from V and 4 bases from J, the junction kept 8 bases outside the gene matches. This CDR3 is CASRHHTGATEAFF. The CDR3 region has the DNA TGTGCCAGCAGGCATCATACAGGGGCCACTGAAGCTTTCTTT.

Of note for this clone: The same CDR3 also results from other DNA sequences found in this sample. The chain couples TRBV5-1 to TRBJ2-7; the D gene is possibly TRBD1 (8 bases). Germline assignment: CDR1 SGHRS and CDR2 YFSETQ. The V end lost 4 bases, the J end lost 2 bases, and 16 bases lay between the germline ends. This CDR3 is built from 15 residues. CDR3 coding DNA: TGCGCCAGCAGCCCCGGGGGGACAGGTACCTACGAGCAGTACTTC. It specifies CASSPGGTGTYEQYF.

This clone was seen once. The V gene is TRBV5-1, the J gene TRBJ1-6; weak D call: TRBD1 (5 bases). The CDR3 totals 15 residues. V gave up 3 bases and J gave up 0 bases, with 7 bases separating them. Germline CDR1 SGHRS, CDR2 YFSETQ. CDR3 bases: TGCGCCAGCAGCTCCCAGGGCTCCTATAATTCACCCCTCCACTTT. Its translation is CASSSQGSYNSPLHF.

The chain uses TRBV5-1 and TRBJ2-7, with 9 positions matching TRBD1. Germline V gene sequence: CDR1 SGHRS, CDR2 YFSETQ. V gave up 5 bases and J gave up 2 bases; unmatched junction bases: 8. There are 15 residues in the CDR3. DNA for the CDR3: TGCGCCAGCAGAGCGGCCGGGACAGGGCCCTACGAGCAGTACTTC. Its translation is CASRAAGTGPYEQYF.

CDR3 region: CASRPRVSGNTIYF. CDR3 sequence (DNA): TGTGCCAGCAGACCCAGGGTCTCTGGAAACACCATATATTTT. The rearrangement links TRBV6-6 to TRBJ1-3, with D perhaps matching TRBD1 (5 bases). V was pared by 6 bases and J by 0 bases, with 9 bases between. The CDR3 has 14 amino acids. Germline-derived CDR1 and CDR2 are MNHNY and SVGAGI (reference sequence).

V gene TRBV24-1 combines with J gene TRBJ2-2, with TRBD1 identical over 7 bases. The CDR3 loop spans 15 amino acids. Germline V gene sequence: CDR1 KGHDR, CDR2 SFDVKD. V lost 4 bases to trimming and J lost 4 bases; unmatched junction nucleotides: 5. The chain's CDR3 is CATSDTTGFTGELFF. In nucleotides, the CDR3 is TGTGCCACCAGTGACACGACAGGGTTCACCGGGGAGCTGTTTTTT.